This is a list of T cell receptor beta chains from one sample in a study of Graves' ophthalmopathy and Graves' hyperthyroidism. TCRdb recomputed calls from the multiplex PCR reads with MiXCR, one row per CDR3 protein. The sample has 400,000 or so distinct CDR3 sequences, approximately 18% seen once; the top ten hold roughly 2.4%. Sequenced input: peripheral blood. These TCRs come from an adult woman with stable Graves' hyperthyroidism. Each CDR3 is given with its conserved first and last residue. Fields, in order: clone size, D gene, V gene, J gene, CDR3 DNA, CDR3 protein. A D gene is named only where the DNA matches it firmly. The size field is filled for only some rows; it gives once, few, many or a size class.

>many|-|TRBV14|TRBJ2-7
TGTGCCAGCAGCCTCCTGAGACAGCCCTACGAGCAGTACTTC
CASSLLRQPYEQYF
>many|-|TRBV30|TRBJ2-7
TGTGCCTGGATGGGCCGCTCCTACGAGCAGTACTTC
CAWMGRSYEQYF
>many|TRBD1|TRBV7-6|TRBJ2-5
TGTGCCAGCAGCCAACGACAGGGGGCTAAGGAGACCCAGTACTTC
CASSQRQGAKETQYF
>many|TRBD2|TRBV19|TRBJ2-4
TGTGCCAGTAGTATTAATAGCGGGTTAGCCAAAAACATTCAGTACTTC
CASSINSGLAKNIQYF
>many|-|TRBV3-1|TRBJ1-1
TGTGCCAGCACCTTAAGCGACAGCACTGAAGCTTTCTTT
CASTLSDSTEAFF
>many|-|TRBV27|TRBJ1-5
TGTGCCAGCAGGGAAAGGGGCGGTCAGCCCCAGCATTTT
CASRERGGQPQHF
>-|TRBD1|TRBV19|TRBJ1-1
TGTGCCAGTAAGGGGACAGGGGCTCAGAACACTGAAGCTTTCTTT
CASKGTGAQNTEAFF
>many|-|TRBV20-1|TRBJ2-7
TGCAGTGCTAGGGAAGAGGTCTCTCCCTACGAGCAGTACTTC
CSAREEVSPYEQYF
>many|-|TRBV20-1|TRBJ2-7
TGCAGTGCTAGTTACCCCTTGCCGGGACTCGGTACCGAGCAGTACTTC
CSASYPLPGLGTEQYF
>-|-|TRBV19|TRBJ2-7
TGTGCCAGTAGGGGCCAGAGATCCTACGAGCAGTACTTC
CASRGQRSYEQYF
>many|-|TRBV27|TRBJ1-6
TGTGCCAGCAGTTTACGGCCTCCGGGGGGGAATTCACCCCTCCACTTT
CASSLRPPGGNSPLHF
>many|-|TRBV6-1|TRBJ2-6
TGTGCCAGCCAAGGCTCCTCTGGGGCCAACGTCCTGACTTTC
CASQGSSGANVLTF